The 20 T cell receptor beta chains below come from one sample, sequenced in a study of blood T cell repertoires in COVID-19. Assay used: immunoSEQ multiplex PCR; TCRdb lists only in-frame clones, some missing. The sample shows a few hundred thousand clones, 82% of them seen only once. Sequencing input: peripheral blood. These receptor sequences come from a woman aged 18-29 years with acute or convalescent COVID-19.

V is TRBV7-6 and J is TRBJ1-1; D is perhaps TRBD1 (5 bases). This CDR3 region has 14 residues. V shed 5 bases and J shed 1 base, with 11 bases lying between them. The germline V gene has CDR1 SGHVS and CDR2 FNYEAQ. CDR3 residues: CASSRGLQNTEAFF. The CDR3 DNA follows: TGTGCCAGCAGCCGGGGACTGCAGAACACTGAAGCTTTCTTT.

V and J are TRBV10-2 and TRBJ1-2; TRBD1 might be the D (6 bases). CDR1 and CDR2 from the germline V gene are WSHSY and SAAADI. V was shortened by 3 bases and J by 5 bases, with 16 bases between the two germline ends. CDR3 length: 15 residues. CDR3 coding DNA: TGCGCCAGCAGTGATAGTGCAGGGGCCGGTTATGGCTACACCTTC. Residues: CASSDSAGAGYGYTF.

V and J are TRBV5-1 and TRBJ2-5; perhaps TRBD1 as D (6 bases). The CDR3 runs 13 residues. The germline V gene has CDR1 SGHRS and CDR2 YFSETQ. V was trimmed by 6 bases and J by 2 bases, leaving 11 bases between them. CDR3 region: CASNAGVQETQYF. The CDR3 DNA follows: TGCGCCAGCAACGCAGGGGTGCAAGAGACCCAGTACTTC. The entire variable domain, with the rest obtained from reference TRBV5-1 and TRBJ2-5, is as follows: KAGVTQTPRYLIKTRGQQVTLSCSPISGHRSVSWYQQTPGQGLQFLFEYFSETQRNKGNFPGRFSGRQFSNSRSEMNVSTLELGDSALYLCASNAGVQETQYFGPGTRLLVL.

This clone was recorded only once. The chain couples TRBV5-1 to TRBJ2-1; TRBD1 matches at 7 bases. Per the germline V gene, CDR1 is SGHRS and CDR2 is YFSETQ. The CDR3 is made up of 16 amino acids. V gave up 4 bases and J gave up 0 bases; unmatched junction bases: 7. The CDR3 coding sequence is TGCGCCAGCAGCGGCCCGGGACAGAGCTCCTACAATGAGCAGTTCTTC. It codes for CASSGPGQSSYNEQFF.

J is TRBJ1-5 and V is TRBV3-1 (or the pseudogene TRBV3-2), with D hard to call. CDR1 is LGHDT, CDR2 YNNKEL, per germline (reference sequence). The ends were cut back, 0 bases at V and 0 bases at J, with 12 bases in the middle. The CDR3 length is 17 residues. The CDR3 bases are TGTGCCAGCAGCCAAGATAGAACGTTACTTAGCAATCAGCCCCAGCATTTT. Translating it yields CASSQDRTLLSNQPQHF.

In its sample, this clone was seen once. This chain links TRBV2 with TRBJ1-3, with a tentative D call TRBD1 (6 bases). V was clipped by 4 bases and J by 2 bases, with 12 bases between them. This CDR3 has 15 residues. Germline CDR1 reads SNHLY; CDR2 reads FYNNEI. DNA for the CDR3: TGTGCCAGCAGTGGGACCCGGGACACTGGAAACACCATATATTTT. Translating gives CASSGTRDTGNTIYF.

There are many counts of this clone. The chain joins TRBV25-1 to TRBJ2-4; 10 bases align to TRBD2. V gave up 4 bases and J gave up 5 bases; unmatched junction bases: 14. CDR1 MGHDK and CDR2 SYGVNS come from the germline V gene. The CDR3 length is 18 residues. The CDR3 DNA follows: TGTGCCAGCAGTGTTTTAGCGGGAGGTACGAGGGAGGAAAACATTCAGTACTTC. Translation: CASSVLAGGTREENIQYF.

The chain joins TRBV7-9 to TRBJ1-6; TRBD1 might be the D (5 bases). Germline values: CDR1 SEHNR, CDR2 FQNEAQ (reference sequence). CDR3 length: 19 amino acids. Trimming stripped 1 base from V and 0 bases from J, with 16 bases between. The CDR3 is CASSLVLGQQSSYNSPLHF. The DNA of the CDR3 is TGTGCCAGCAGCTTAGTCTTGGGGCAGCAAAGCTCCTATAATTCACCCCTCCACTTT.

The chain has TRBV3-1 (or the pseudogene TRBV3-2) and TRBJ2-5; maybe TRBD1 (6 bases). With 4 bases removed from V and 5 bases from J, the gap between germline ends came to 17 bases. Germline V gene lookup returns CDR1 LGHDT and CDR2 YNNKEL (reference sequence). There are 15 residues in the CDR3. The chain's CDR3 is CASSLVQGSGETQYF. CDR3 in DNA: TGTGCCAGCAGCCTGGTCCAGGGGAGCGGCGAGACCCAGTACTTC.

This clone occurred once. The chain links TRBV7-9 to TRBJ1-4; D gene unclear. Germline lookup yields CDR1 SEHNR and CDR2 FQNEAQ (reference sequence). The CDR3 runs 13 residues. With 3 bases removed from V and 5 bases from J, the gap between germline ends came to 7 bases. The chain's CDR3 is CASSFRTNEKLFF. In DNA, the CDR3 is TGTGCCAGCAGCTTTCGTACAAATGAAAAACTGTTTTTT.

The chain combines TRBV10-3 with TRBJ1-5; tentative D call: TRBD1 (5 bases). This CDR3 has 15 residues. CDR1 is ENHRY, CDR2 SYGVKD, per germline. V lost 2 bases to trimming and J lost 1 base, with 9 bases between them. Here the CDR3 reads CAISELGGSNQPQHF. The DNA of the CDR3 is TGTGCCATCAGTGAGCTTGGGGGGAGCAATCAGCCCCAGCATTTT.

The CDR3, as DNA: TGTGCCAGCACTCGCGGGGAGGATTCACCCCTCCACTTT. It translates to CASTRGEDSPLHF. This chain connects TRBV28 to TRBJ1-6; D call uncertain. The V end lost 7 bases, the J end lost 8 bases, and 12 bases lay between the germline ends. The CDR3 covers 13 residues. CDR1 and CDR2 from the germline V gene are MDHEN and SYDVKM.

This chain joins TRBV6-5 and TRBJ2-7, with TRBD1 matching over 9 bases. The CDR3 has 15 amino acids. With 6 bases clipped from V and 2 bases from J, the junction kept 8 bases outside the gene matches. The V gene's germline CDR1 is MNHEY and CDR2 SVGAGI. CDR3 protein: CASRDRDRVAYEQYF. The CDR3 DNA reads as TGTGCCAGCAGAGACCGGGACAGGGTCGCCTACGAGCAGTACTTC.

The genes are TRBV29-1 and TRBJ2-7, with 10 bases identical to TRBD1. V gave up 4 bases and J gave up 10 bases; unmatched junction bases: 10. Per germline, CDR1 SQVTM and CDR2 ANQGSEA. This CDR3 comprises 13 residues. Written as DNA, the CDR3 is TGCAGCGTTGTTCCCGGGACAGGGGAGGGTCAGTACTTC. This sequence encodes CSVVPGTGEGQYF.

This clone was detected many times. V is TRBV7-2 and J is TRBJ2-7; D gene uncertain. The V end lost 0 bases, the J end lost 2 bases, and 11 bases lay between the germline ends. Germline CDR1 SGHTA, CDR2 FQGNSA. This CDR3 has 15 residues. The CDR3 loop reads CASSLASAITYEQYF. For the CDR3, the DNA is TGTGCCAGCAGCTTAGCCAGCGCGATAACCTACGAGCAGTACTTC.

The J gene is TRBJ1-5, the V gene TRBV3-1 (or the pseudogene TRBV3-2); D not certain. V gave up 0 bases and J gave up 6 bases, with 9 bases separating them. Germline lookup yields CDR1 LGHDT and CDR2 YNNKEL (reference sequence). The CDR3 totals 14 residues. The CDR3 region is CASSQDLPGQPQHF. The DNA for the CDR3 is TGTGCCAGCAGCCAAGATCTACCGGGTCAGCCCCAGCATTTT.

CDR3 DNA sequence: TGCGCCAGCAGCTTGGGGACAGCTGCCAATCAGCCCCAGCATTTT. Amino acids: CASSLGTAANQPQHF. The V gene is TRBV5-1, the J gene TRBJ1-5, with a tentative D call TRBD1 (6 bases). The CDR3 consists of 15 residues. Trimming took 0 bases from V and 3 from J, leaving 10 bases between them. The germline CDR1 and CDR2 sequences are SGHRS and YFSETQ.

This clone was counted once. This sequence joins TRBV5-1 and TRBJ2-5, with 10 bases aligning to TRBD1. The CDR3 consists of 17 residues. Trimming removed 0 bases from V and 1 base from J; junction bases left unmatched: 6. Germline-derived CDR1 and CDR2 are SGHRS and YFSETQ. For the CDR3, the DNA is TGCGCCAGCAGCTTGGACATCGGGACAGGGGCCCAAGAGACCCAGTACTTC. It encodes CASSLDIGTGAQETQYF.

The chain recombines TRBV7-9 with TRBJ1-6; the D gene is possibly TRBD1 (6 bases). V was pared by 1 base and J by 6 bases, with 10 bases between. Germline V CDR1 and CDR2: SEHNR, FQNEAQ (reference sequence). The CDR3 covers 15 residues. CDR3 sequence reads: CASSLEGVSNSPLHF. Written as DNA, the CDR3 is TGTGCCAGCAGCTTAGAGGGGGTCAGTAATTCACCCCTCCACTTT.

CDR3 DNA sequence: TGTGCCACCAGTGATTCCGCAGTAGGGGGAATAACCACAGATACGCAGTATTTT. This gives the protein CATSDSAVGGITTDTQYF. The V and J genes are TRBV24-1 and TRBJ2-3; weak D call: TRBD1 (6 bases). V was cut by 2 bases and J by 2 bases, with 19 bases left in between. CDR3 size: 18 residues. CDR1 is KGHDR and CDR2 is SFDVKD in the germline V gene.